This is a list of T cell receptor beta chains from one sample in a study of OX40 agonist ivuxolimab in advanced cancers. Sequenced by immunoSEQ multiplex PCR; TCRdb stores in-frame clones only, minus some. The top ten hold approximately 6.5% of the sample, which has almost 85,000 clones, about 82% seen once. The specimen comprised CD4+ or CD8+ T cells sorted from blood, sampled in a trial of the OX40 agonist ivuxolimab. Source of these receptors: an adult with an advanced solid tumor such as melanoma, head and neck, liver or kidney cancer. The CDR3 runs from the conserved cysteine through the conserved F or W. The D gene is left open where the match is weak. Part of the rows lack a size; the others show once, few, many or a class for expanded clones.

>-|TRBJ2-3|TRBD2|TRBV13
TGTGCCAGCAGCTCGGAGCGGGAGAGGGAAGATACGCAGTATTTT
CASSSEREREDTQYF
>-|TRBJ2-5|-|TRBV5-4
TGTGCCAGCAGCTTGCCCCCGTCTCAAGAGACCCAGTACTTC
CASSLPPSQETQYF
>-|TRBJ1-4|-|TRBV18
TGTGCCAGCTCACCAGGGGCTAATGAAAAACTGTTTTTT
CASSPGANEKLFF
>few|TRBJ2-2|TRBD1|TRBV6-1
TGTGCCAGCAGTGAAGAAATAGGGACAGGAACCACCGGGGAGCTGTTTTTT
CASSEEIGTGTTGELFF
>once|TRBJ2-1|-|TRBV7-8
TGTGCCAGCAGTGCCGGGAGCAGTGAGCAGTTCTTC
CASSAGSSEQFF
>-|TRBJ2-7|-|TRBV20-1
TGCAGTGCTAACGAGTGGGACGAGCAGTACTTC
CSANEWDEQYF
>once|TRBJ2-1|TRBD1|TRBV19
TGTGCCAGTAGTATAGGACAGGGGAGAAGGACTATTTACAATGAGCAGTTCTTC
CASSIGQGRRTIYNEQFF
>-|TRBJ1-6|-|TRBV4-1
TGCGCCACACGCCTGACGGTTCATAATTCACCCCTCCACTTT
CATRLTVHNSPLHF
>-|TRBJ2-7|TRBD2|TRBV15
TGTGCCACCAGCAGAGGGGGGGGATCGTCCTACGAGCAGTACTTC
CATSRGGGSSYEQYF
>-|TRBJ2-3|-|TRBV6-6
TGTGCCAGCAGGGGAGGATCAGATACGCAGTATTTT
CASRGGSDTQYF
>-|TRBJ1-2|TRBD1|TRBV6-6
TGTGCCAGCAGTTATTCGGGACAGGACCTTAACTATGGCTACACCTTC
CASSYSGQDLNYGYTF
>-|TRBJ2-1|TRBD2|TRBV2
TGTGCCAGCAGGACTAGCGGATACAATGAGCAGTTCTTC
CASRTSGYNEQFF
>once|TRBJ1-1|TRBD1|TRBV2
TGTGCCAGCGAGGGGACAGGGCGCACTGAAGCTTTCTTT
CASEGTGRTEAFF
>-|TRBJ1-4|-|TRBV7-9
TGTGCCAGCAGCTTCCCCAGCACAACTAATGAAAAACTGTTTTTT
CASSFPSTTNEKLFF
>-|TRBJ2-1|TRBD1|TRBV23-1
TGCGCCAGCAGTCAACCACGGACAGGGGGCTACAATGAGCAGTTCTTC
CASSQPRTGGYNEQFF
>-|TRBJ2-7|-|TRBV5-3
TGTGCCAGAAGCTTGACGGGACTCGACTACGAGCAGTACTTC
CARSLTGLDYEQYF
>-|TRBJ1-2|TRBD1|TRBV19
TGTGCCGCCCGACAGGGGTCGGGCTATGGCTACACCTTC
CAARQGSGYGYTF
>once|TRBJ2-6|TRBD1|TRBV14
TGTGCCAGCAGCTACAGGGGTCCTGGGGCCAACGTCCTGACTTTC
CASSYRGPGANVLTF
>-|TRBJ1-2|TRBD1|TRBV14
TGTGCCAGCAGCGCCGGGACAGCCTTCTATGGCTACACCTTC
CASSAGTAFYGYTF
>few|TRBJ1-5|TRBD1|TRBV7-2
TGTGCCAGCAGCAGGACAGGGGGATACCGGCAGCCCCAGCATTTT
CASSRTGGYRQPQHF
>-|TRBJ2-3|-|TRBV11-2
TGTGCCAGCAGCTTCGAAATCCTACTAGCCCATACGCAGTATTTT
CASSFEILLAHTQYF
>-|TRBJ1-2|-|TRBV6-1
TGTGCCAGCAGCTTAAAAGTCGAGCGTGGCTACACCTTC
CASSLKVERGYTF
>few|TRBJ2-1|TRBD2|TRBV18
TGTGCCAGCTCACCATCCGCGGGGGGCTCCTACAATGAGCAGTTCTTC
CASSPSAGGSYNEQFF
>once|TRBJ2-7|-|TRBV11-3
TGTGCCAGCAGCTTAGAAGGGGGGCGCGAGCAGTACTTC
CASSLEGGREQYF
>-|TRBJ2-3|-|TRBV5-1
TGCGCCAGCAGGGACAGCTCCACAGATACGCAGTATTTT
CASRDSSTDTQYF
>-|TRBJ2-7|-|TRBV7-9
TGTGCCAGCAGCCCACAGGGTTTAGGCTACGAGCAGTACTTC
CASSPQGLGYEQYF
>-|TRBJ2-1|TRBD1|TRBV7-9
TGTGCCAGCAGCCAAACAGGGACAGTCCACAATGAGCAGTTCTTC
CASSQTGTVHNEQFF
>-|TRBJ1-1|-|TRBV6-5
TGTGCCAGCAGTCACTCTGGGGTCACTGAAGCTTTCTTT
CASSHSGVTEAFF
>-|TRBJ1-4|TRBD1|TRBV5-5
TGTGCCAGCAGCATCCTTCCGGGACAGGGAAGAGAAAAACTGTTTTTT
CASSILPGQGREKLFF
>-|TRBJ2-4|TRBD2|TRBV19
TGTGCCAGTAGTCGGGGGGGAGTCGCCAAAAACATTCAGTACTTC
CASSRGGVAKNIQYF
>-|TRBJ2-5|-|TRBV2
TGTGCCAGCAGTGTTTCCTCAGAGACCCAGTACTTC
CASSVSSETQYF
>-|TRBJ2-1|-|TRBV7-9
TGTGCCAGCAGCTTAGGCGCGGTTAACTCCAATGAGCAGTTCTTC
CASSLGAVNSNEQFF
>-|TRBJ1-2|TRBD1|TRBV7-3
TGTGCCAGCAGCCCCCGACCCCGGGACAGCGCTTCAGCTAACTATGGCTACACCTTC
CASSPRPRDSASANYGYTF
>once|TRBJ2-7|TRBD1|TRBV5-1
TGCGCCAGCAGCCCCGGGACAGGGGATGTAGCCGTCGAGCAGTACTTC
CASSPGTGDVAVEQYF
>-|TRBJ1-2|-|TRBV29-1
TGCAGCGTTGAAGATCAGGAGGGTTTGGGCTACACCTTC
CSVEDQEGLGYTF
>-|TRBJ1-6|-|TRBV27
TGTGCCAGCAAACCCCGAGGTGGGACGAATTCACCCCTCCACTTT
CASKPRGGTNSPLHF
>once|TRBJ2-1|-|TRBV4-1
TGCGCCAGCAGCCAAGATGCACTCTGGGGTGAGCAGTTCTTC
CASSQDALWGEQFF
>-|TRBJ1-6|TRBD1|TRBV7-9
TGTGCCAGCAGCACGATGACAGGGCAAGCCTCACCCCTCCACTTT
CASSTMTGQASPLHF
>-|TRBJ2-5|TRBD2|TRBV29-1
TGCAGCGTCCCGACTAGCGGGTCCACCCCAGAGACCCAGTACTTC
CSVPTSGSTPETQYF
>-|TRBJ1-2|-|TRBV30
TGTGCCTACCATCCAGGAGATGGCTACACCTTC
CAYHPGDGYTF
>-|TRBJ1-5|TRBD1|TRBV7-2
TGTGCCAGCAGCTTAGGTGGGACAGGGAGACAGCCCCAGCATTTT
CASSLGGTGRQPQHF
>-|TRBJ2-1|-|TRBV18
TGTGCCAGCTCGCCGGGACATCTCTACAATGAGCAGTTCTTC
CASSPGHLYNEQFF
>-|TRBJ1-5|TRBD1|TRBV19
TGTGCCAGTAGTATGGAGAGGGGGCGGCAGCCCCAGCATTTT
CASSMERGRQPQHF
>-|TRBJ2-7|-|TRBV12-2
TGTGCAAGTCGCCCCGACAGGCGCAAGACCTACGAGCAGTACTTC
CASRPDRRKTYEQYF
>-|TRBJ2-7|-|TRBV6-6
TGTGCCAGCAGTTACGGAACGGGGGCTGGTGAGCAGTACTTC
CASSYGTGAGEQYF